This T cell receptor beta chain was sequenced in a study of T-cell memory formation after mild COVID-19. TCRdb itself ran the 5' RACE reads through MiXCR, one entry per CDR3 protein. The sample has around 430,000 distinct CDR3 sequences, roughly 15% seen once. The CDR3 extends over 15 amino acids. Germline V gene lookup returns CDR1 SGHVS and CDR2 FNYEAQ. Trimming stripped 1 base from V and 0 bases from J, with 10 bases between. The sequenced material came from PBMCs or a T cell subset sorted from them (not recorded which). This receptor was identified in a man in his late teens or twenties who had mild COVID-19 (a few samples of this study predate the infection). Cell type and time point are not known. This chain joins TRBV7-6 and TRBJ2-7; a weak D match, TRBD2 (5 bases). The CDR3 sequence is CASSLEGSNSYEQYV. The CDR3 DNA follows: TGTGCCAGCAGCTTAGAAGGGAGCAACTCCTACGAGCAGTACGTC.